This T cell receptor (beta chain) was captured in a study of T cells after yellow fever vaccination. With V trimmed by 2 bases and J by 4 bases, 7 bases remained unmatched. CDR3 length equals 16 residues. CDR1 and CDR2 (germline): MDHEN, SYDVKM. Points on this clonotype: Antigen specificity is unknown.

Notes on the study in general: Overlap between CD4 and CD8 compartments was detected for a small share of clonotypes. At about 97% for CD4 and 70% to 90% for CD8, most primary-vaccination clones showed up again after the booster.

Template switching with 5'RACE generated the TCR cDNA and added a universal primer site and UMIs. TCRdb analysed the 5' RACE reads with MiXCR anew, one entry per CDR3 protein. The sample gives 300,000 to 350,000 distinct CDR3 sequences, around 10% of which show up once; around 3.2% is in the top ten. The rearrangement uses TRBV28 and TRBJ2-1, with 8 bases fitting TRBD1. The sequences come from CD4+ T cells sorted from PBMCs, collected 45 days after the yellow fever booster vaccination. The TCR originated in a young man who received the YFV17D yellow fever vaccine. Written as DNA, the CDR3 is TGTGCCAGCAGTTTAAACCCAGGGGGCTATTACAATGAGCAGTTCTTC. It codes for CASSLNPGGYYNEQFF.